The present T cell receptor beta chain was sequenced within a study of T cell repertoires in cytomegalovirus infection. Across the whole study: Public TCR beta signatures marked donors with CMV infection and the matching HLA. Study-wide results and caveats: Pooled public TCR beta family frequency picked out CMV carriers with the relevant HLA.

TCRdb reprocessed the reads via MiXCR and lists one record per CDR3 protein. Of hundreds of thousands of distinct CDR3 sequences in the sample, under 40% were seen once. Concerning this clonotype itself: The antigen remains undetermined.

The clonotype was recovered from a human donor in good health (CMV status not recorded). Some clones in this sample may be carry-over from other donors' samples. The starting material was cultured CD8+ T cells from PBMCs, obtained from culture after CMV antigen stimulation.

CDR3 residues: CASSSLDRVSEAFF. CDR3 DNA: TGTGCCAGTAGTTCCTTGGACAGGGTTTCGGAAGCTTTCTTT. This sequence joins TRBV19 and TRBJ1-1, with 8 bases fitting TRBD1. CDR3 length: 14 amino acids. Per germline, CDR1 LNHDA and CDR2 SQIVND (reference sequence). With 5 bases clipped from V and 8 bases from J, the junction kept 10 bases outside the gene matches.